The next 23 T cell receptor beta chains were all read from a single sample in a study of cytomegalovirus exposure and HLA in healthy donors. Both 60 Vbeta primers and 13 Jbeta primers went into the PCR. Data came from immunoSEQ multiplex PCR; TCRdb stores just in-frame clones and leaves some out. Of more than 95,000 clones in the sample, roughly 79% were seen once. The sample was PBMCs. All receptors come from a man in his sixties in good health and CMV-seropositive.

CDR3 coding DNA: TGTGCCAGCAGCTTAGCCCAGGGCCCAGATACGCAGTATTTT. Its protein product is CASSLAQGPDTQYF. The rearrangement joins TRBV7-8 to TRBJ2-3; weak D call: TRBD1 (5 bases). CDR3 size: 14 residues. V lost 0 bases to trimming and J lost 4 bases, with 8 bases between them. Germline CDR1 reads SGHVS; CDR2 reads FQNEAQ. Drawing the rest from reference TRBV7-8 and TRBJ2-3, the complete variable domain is GAGVSQSPRYKVAKRGQDVALRCDPISGHVSLFWYQQALGQGPEFLTYFQNEAQLDKSGLPSDRFFAERPEGSVSTLKIQRTQQEDSAVYLCASSLAQGPDTQYFGPGTRLTVL.

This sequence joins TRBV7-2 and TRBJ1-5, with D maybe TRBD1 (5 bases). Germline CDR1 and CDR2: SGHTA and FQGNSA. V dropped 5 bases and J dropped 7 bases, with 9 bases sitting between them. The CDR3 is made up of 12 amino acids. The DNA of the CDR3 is TGTGCCAGCAGCGCAGGGTTACAGCCCCAGCATTTT. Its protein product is CASSAGLQPQHF.

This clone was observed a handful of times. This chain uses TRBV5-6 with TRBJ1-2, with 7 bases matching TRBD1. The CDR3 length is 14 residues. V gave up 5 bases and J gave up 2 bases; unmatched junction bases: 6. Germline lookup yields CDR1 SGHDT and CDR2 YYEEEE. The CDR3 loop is CASRATGKNYGYTF. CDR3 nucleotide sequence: TGTGCCAGCAGGGCGACAGGGAAGAACTATGGCTACACCTTC.

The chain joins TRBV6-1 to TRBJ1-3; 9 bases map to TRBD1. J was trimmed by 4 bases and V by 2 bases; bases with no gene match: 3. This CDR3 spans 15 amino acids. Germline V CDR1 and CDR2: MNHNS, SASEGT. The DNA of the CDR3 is TGTGCCAGCAGTGAATGGGACAGGGTGGGAAACACCATATATTTT. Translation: CASSEWDRVGNTIYF.

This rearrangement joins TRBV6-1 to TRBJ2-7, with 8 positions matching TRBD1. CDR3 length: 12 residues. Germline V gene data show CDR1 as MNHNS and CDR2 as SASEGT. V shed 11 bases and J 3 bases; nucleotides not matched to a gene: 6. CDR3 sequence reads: CAGGQAVYEQYF. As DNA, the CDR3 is TGTGCCGGGGGACAGGCCGTCTACGAGCAGTACTTC.

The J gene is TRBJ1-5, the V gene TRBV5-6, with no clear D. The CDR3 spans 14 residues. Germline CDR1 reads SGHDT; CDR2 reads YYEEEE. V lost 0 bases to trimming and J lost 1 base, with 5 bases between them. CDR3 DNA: TGTGCCAGCAGCTTGGTCGGGAGCAATCAGCCCCAGCATTTT. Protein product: CASSLVGSNQPQHF. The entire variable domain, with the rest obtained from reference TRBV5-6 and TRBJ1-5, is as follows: DAGVTQSPTHLIKTRGQQVTLRCSPKSGHDTVSWYQQALGQGPQFIFQYYEEEERQRGNFPDRFSGHQFPNYSSELNVNALLLGDSALYLCASSLVGSNQPQHFGDGTRLSIL.

The CDR3 reads CASSLEPGHQRVGYTF. CDR3 in DNA: TGTGCCAGCAGCTTGGAGCCAGGACACCAACGGGTTGGCTACACCTTC. The rearrangement joins TRBV5-6 to TRBJ1-2, with D possibly TRBD1 on 5 matching bases. CDR3 length: 16 amino acids. Trimming pared 0 bases from V and 7 bases from J, leaving 19 bases between. Germline-derived CDR1 and CDR2 are SGHDT and YYEEEE.

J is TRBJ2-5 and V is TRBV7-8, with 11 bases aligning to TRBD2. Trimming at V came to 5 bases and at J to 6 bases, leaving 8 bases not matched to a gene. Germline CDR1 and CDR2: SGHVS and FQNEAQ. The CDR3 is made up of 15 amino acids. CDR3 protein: CASSPRLAGIKTQYF. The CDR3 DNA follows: TGTGCCAGCAGCCCCCGACTAGCGGGGATAAAGACCCAGTACTTC.

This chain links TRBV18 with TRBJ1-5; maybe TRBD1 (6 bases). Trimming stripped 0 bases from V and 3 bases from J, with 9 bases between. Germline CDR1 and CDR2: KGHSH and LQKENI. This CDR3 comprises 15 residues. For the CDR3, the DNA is TGTGCCAGCTCACCACCCGGACAGTACAATCAGCCCCAGCATTTT. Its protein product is CASSPPGQYNQPQHF.

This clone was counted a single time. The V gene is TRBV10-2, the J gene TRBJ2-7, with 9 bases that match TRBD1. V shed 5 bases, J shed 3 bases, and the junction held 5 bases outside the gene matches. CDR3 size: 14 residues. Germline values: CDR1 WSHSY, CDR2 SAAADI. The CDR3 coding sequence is TGCGCCAGCAGTACCTTGGACAGGGGCTACGAGCAGTACTTC. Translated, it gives CASSTLDRGYEQYF.

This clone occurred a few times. CDR3 sequence reads: CASSSMAGAQETQYF. CDR3 bases: TGCGCCAGCAGCTCCATGGCGGGGGCTCAAGAGACCCAGTACTTC. V is TRBV5-1 and J is TRBJ2-5; the D gene is possibly TRBD2 (7 bases). Trimming removed 3 bases at V and 2 bases at J, with 14 bases between. CDR1 is SGHRS and CDR2 is YFSETQ in the germline V gene. This CDR3 comprises 15 residues.

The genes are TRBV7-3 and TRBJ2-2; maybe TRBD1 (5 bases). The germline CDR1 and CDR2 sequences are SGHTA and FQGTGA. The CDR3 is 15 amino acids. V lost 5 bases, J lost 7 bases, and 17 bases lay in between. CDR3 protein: CASSQATGYGGELFF. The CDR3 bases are TGTGCCAGCAGCCAAGCAACAGGATACGGCGGGGAGCTGTTTTTT.

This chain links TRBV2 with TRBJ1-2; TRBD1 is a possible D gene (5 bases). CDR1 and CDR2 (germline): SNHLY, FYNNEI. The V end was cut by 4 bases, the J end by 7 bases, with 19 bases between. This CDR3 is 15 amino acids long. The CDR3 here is CASSGDSGQARGYTF. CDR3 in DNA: TGTGCCAGCAGTGGGGACTCGGGCCAGGCCCGTGGCTACACCTTC.

The CDR3 coding sequence is TGTGCCAGTAGTATAGCCCAGGGGGGAGCAGATACGCAGTATTTT. Its translation is CASSIAQGGADTQYF. The V gene is TRBV19, the J gene TRBJ2-3; D is perhaps TRBD1 (7 bases). From germline, CDR1 is LNHDA and CDR2 SQIVND (reference sequence). The CDR3 extends over 15 amino acids. The V end was cut by 1 base, the J end by 4 bases, with 12 bases between.

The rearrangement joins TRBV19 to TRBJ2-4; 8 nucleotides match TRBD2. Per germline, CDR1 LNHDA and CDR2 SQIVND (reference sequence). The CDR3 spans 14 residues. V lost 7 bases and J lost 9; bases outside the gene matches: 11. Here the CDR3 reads CASKGSGGAVIQYF. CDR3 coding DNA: TGTGCCAGTAAAGGATCCGGGGGGGCGGTCATTCAGTACTTC.

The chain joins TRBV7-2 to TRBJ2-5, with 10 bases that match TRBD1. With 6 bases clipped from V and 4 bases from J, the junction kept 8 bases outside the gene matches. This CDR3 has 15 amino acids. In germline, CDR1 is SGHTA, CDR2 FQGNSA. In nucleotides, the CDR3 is TGTGCCAGCAGTCAAGATGGGGACAGGGGAGAGACCCAGTACTTC. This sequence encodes CASSQDGDRGETQYF.

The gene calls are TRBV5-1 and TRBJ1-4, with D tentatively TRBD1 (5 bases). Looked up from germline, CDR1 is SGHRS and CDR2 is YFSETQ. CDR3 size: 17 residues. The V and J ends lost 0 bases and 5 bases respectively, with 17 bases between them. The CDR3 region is CASSLGAGGAKNEKLFF. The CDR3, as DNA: TGCGCCAGCAGCTTGGGGGCAGGAGGGGCAAAAAATGAAAAACTGTTTTTT.

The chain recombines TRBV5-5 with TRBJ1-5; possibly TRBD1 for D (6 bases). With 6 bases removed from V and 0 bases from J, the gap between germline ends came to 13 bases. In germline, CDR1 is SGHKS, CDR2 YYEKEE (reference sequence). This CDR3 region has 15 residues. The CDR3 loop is CASKGTPNSNQPQHF. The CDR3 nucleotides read TGTGCCAGCAAAGGGACACCTAATAGCAATCAGCCCCAGCATTTT.

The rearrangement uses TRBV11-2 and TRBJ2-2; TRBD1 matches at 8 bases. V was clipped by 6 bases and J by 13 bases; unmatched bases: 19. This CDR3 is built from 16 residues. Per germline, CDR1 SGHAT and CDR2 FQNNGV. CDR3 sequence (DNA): TGTGCCAGCAGGGATACGGGACAGGTCAATTCGGAGGGGCTGTTTTTT. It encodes CASRDTGQVNSEGLFF.

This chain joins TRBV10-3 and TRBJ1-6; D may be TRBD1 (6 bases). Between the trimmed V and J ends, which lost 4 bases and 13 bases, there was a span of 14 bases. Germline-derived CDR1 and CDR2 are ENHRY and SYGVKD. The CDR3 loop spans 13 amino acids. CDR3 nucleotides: TGTGCCATCAGTGCTCAGGACAGACGTCCCCTCCACTTT. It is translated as CAISAQDRRPLHF.

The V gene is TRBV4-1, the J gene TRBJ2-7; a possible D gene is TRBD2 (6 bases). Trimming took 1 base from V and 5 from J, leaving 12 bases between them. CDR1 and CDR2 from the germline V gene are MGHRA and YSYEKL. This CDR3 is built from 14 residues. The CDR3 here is CASSQAGVGDEQYF. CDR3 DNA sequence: TGCGCCAGCAGCCAAGCGGGGGTCGGGGACGAGCAGTACTTC.

The CDR3 coding sequence is TGTGCCAGCATCGGACAGGCCCACACTGAAGCTTTCTTT. Amino acids: CASIGQAHTEAFF. The chain links TRBV21-1 to TRBJ1-1; TRBD1, as called in the table, went unchecked against the DNA. TRBV21-1 is shown as a pseudogene. The CDR3 contains 13 residues.

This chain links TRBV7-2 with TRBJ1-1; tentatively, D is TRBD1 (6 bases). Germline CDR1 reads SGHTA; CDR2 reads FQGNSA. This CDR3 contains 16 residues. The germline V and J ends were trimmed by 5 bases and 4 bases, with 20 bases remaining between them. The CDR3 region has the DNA TGTGCCAGCAGCCCTTTTTTCCTACAGGGAGTCACTGAAGCTTTCTTT. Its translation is CASSPFFLQGVTEAFF.